Each of the 29 T cell receptor beta chains below was sequenced from the same sample in a study of blood T cell repertoires in COVID-19. The data were produced by immunoSEQ multiplex PCR, yet TCRdb's version contains in-frame clones alone and is incomplete. The sample carries 69,000 or so clones, about 90% recorded once. Sequences were obtained from peripheral blood. The origin of the receptors is a man aged 45 to 65 with acute or convalescent COVID-19.

The rearrangement uses TRBV12-3 or TRBV12-4 and TRBJ1-1; D gene ambiguous. V lost 6 bases to trimming and J lost 1 base, with 9 bases between them. The CDR3 has 13 residues. The CDR3: CASSRAGNTEAFF. CDR3 DNA sequence: TGTGCCAGCAGCCGTGCAGGGAACACTGAAGCTTTCTTT.

The genes are TRBV30 and TRBJ2-3; possible D gene TRBD2, 6 bases. CDR1 and CDR2 (germline): GTSNPN, SVGIG (reference sequence). Trimming removed 3 bases from V and 0 bases from J, with 16 bases in between. This CDR3 is built from 16 residues. The CDR3 here is CAWRRGGAASTDTQYF. Here the CDR3 DNA reads TGTGCCTGGAGGAGGGGCGGGGCTGCTAGCACAGATACGCAGTATTTT.

This rearrangement joins TRBV24-1 to TRBJ1-6, with TRBD1 identical over 7 bases. The length of the CDR3 is 18 residues. Losses at the gene ends were 1 base for V and 3 bases for J; bases not matched to a gene: 8. Germline V gives CDR1 KGHDR, CDR2 SFDVKD. CDR3 nucleotides: TGTGCCACCAGTGATTTAAGGGACAGCCTCTTCTATAATTCACCCCTCCACTTT. It codes for CATSDLRDSLFYNSPLHF.

The CDR3 is CASGLGLAGGYNEQFF. The CDR3 DNA reads as TGTGCTAGTGGTTTGGGGCTAGCGGGGGGATACAATGAGCAGTTCTTC. V is TRBV12-5 and J is TRBJ2-1; 11 positions match TRBD2. With 1 base clipped from V and 4 bases from J, the junction kept 3 bases outside the gene matches. The CDR3 consists of 16 residues. From germline, CDR1 is LGHNT and CDR2 FRNRAP.

The chain joins TRBV10-2 to TRBJ1-2, with D tentatively TRBD1 (5 bases). Germline CDR1 and CDR2: WSHSY and SAAADI. Trimming left V 5 bases short and J 6 bases short, with 16 bases between. This CDR3 comprises 14 residues. The CDR3 DNA reads as TGCGCCAGCAGTCTCCAGGGTAGGGAAAATGGCTACACCTTC. It yields the protein CASSLQGRENGYTF.

The rearrangement uses TRBV5-1 and TRBJ2-7; D is undetermined. The V end was cut by 1 base, the J end by 2 bases, with 10 bases between. This CDR3 is built from 14 residues. The V gene's germline CDR1 is SGHRS and CDR2 YFSETQ. CDR3 DNA: TGCGCCAGCAGCTTGTCCGGTTTAGCCTACGAGCAGTACTTC. Amino acids: CASSLSGLAYEQYF. The entire variable domain, with the rest obtained from reference TRBV5-1 and TRBJ2-7, is as follows: KAGVTQTPRYLIKTRGQQVTLSCSPISGHRSVSWYQQTPGQGLQFLFEYFSETQRNKGNFPGRFSGRQFSNSRSEMNVSTLELGDSALYLCASSLSGLAYEQYFGPGTRLTVT.

CDR3 loop: CASSGPTGANTEAFF. For the CDR3, the DNA is TGTGCCAGCAGCGGGCCGACAGGGGCGAACACTGAAGCTTTCTTT. This chain uses TRBV11-3 with TRBJ1-1; 8 nucleotides line up with TRBD1. V trimming: 5 bases; J trimming: 1 base; junction bases outside the gene matches: 6. The CDR3 totals 15 residues. Germline V gene sequence: CDR1 SGHNT, CDR2 YENEEA.

The chain has TRBV10-3 and TRBJ2-1; 10 bases are a match to TRBD2. Germline loops: CDR1 ENHRY, CDR2 SYGVKD. There are 14 residues in the CDR3. V was clipped by 11 bases and J by 2 bases; unmatched bases: 6. CDR3 sequence: CAAGTSGTYNEQFF. CDR3 coding DNA: TGTGCCGCTGGAACTAGCGGGACCTACAATGAGCAGTTCTTC.

The V gene is TRBV7-9, the J gene TRBJ2-3; 7 nucleotides line up with TRBD2. The CDR3 totals 17 residues. The V gene end was trimmed by 5 bases and the J gene end by 2 bases; junction bases not matched to a gene: 13. The germline CDR1 and CDR2 sequences are SEHNR and FQNEAQ (reference sequence). This chain's CDR3 is CASSGGRAGANTDTQYF. The DNA of the CDR3 is TGTGCCAGCAGCGGGGGTAGGGCGGGAGCTAACACAGATACGCAGTATTTT.

This chain joins TRBV29-1 and TRBJ1-4; no clear D gene. The CDR3 sequence is 11 residues long. Germline-derived CDR1 and CDR2 are SQVTM and ANQGSEA. The V gene lost 4 bases and the J gene lost 6 bases, with 6 bases spanning the gap. The CDR3 nucleotides are TGCAGCGTTGTTCGAGATGAAAAACTGTTTTTT. It specifies CSVVRDEKLFF.

The V gene is TRBV5-4, the J gene TRBJ1-2; possible D gene TRBD1, 6 bases. Trimming stripped 5 bases from V and 5 bases from J, with 16 bases between. Per the germline V gene, CDR1 is SGHNT and CDR2 is YYREEE (reference sequence). The CDR3 is 14 residues long. Here the CDR3 reads CASSSQGSQYGYTF. The CDR3 nucleotides are TGTGCCAGCAGTTCTCAGGGGTCTCAATATGGCTACACCTTC.

The chain combines TRBV6-5 with TRBJ1-4; D gene ambiguous. The germline CDR1 and CDR2 sequences are MNHEY and SVGAGI. The ends were cut back, 0 bases at V and 7 bases at J, with 12 bases in the middle. The CDR3 has 15 amino acids. Written as DNA, the CDR3 is TGTGCCAGCAGTTACTCGGGAGGATCGGGTGAAAAACTGTTTTTT. It translates to CASSYSGGSGEKLFF.

The chain carries TRBV18 and TRBJ1-5; perhaps TRBD1 as D (6 bases). V shed 3 bases and J shed 4 bases, with 13 bases lying between them. The germline V gene encodes CDR1 KGHSH and CDR2 LQKENI. The CDR3 contains 15 residues. CDR3 bases: TGTGCCAGCTCACCGGGAGACAGGAGAAATCAGCCCCAGCATTTT. As protein: CASSPGDRRNQPQHF.

The rearrangement links TRBV7-8 to TRBJ1-3; 10 bases fit TRBD1. The CDR3 length is 17 residues. The V segment lost 1 base and the J segment 1 base; nucleotides outside the gene matches: 4. CDR1 is SGHVS, CDR2 FQNEAQ, per germline. In DNA, the CDR3 is TGTGCCAGCAGCTTAGGACAGGGGGCGGTATCTGGAAACACCATATATTTT. Translation: CASSLGQGAVSGNTIYF.

This clone was picked up one time. This rearrangement joins TRBV18 to TRBJ2-5; D possibly corresponds to TRBD2 (5 bases). V was shortened by 3 bases and J by 4 bases, with 21 bases between the two germline ends. Germline values: CDR1 KGHSH, CDR2 LQKENI. The CDR3 is 17 amino acids. CDR3 amino acids: CASSPRGLLSLTETQYF. CDR3 nucleotide sequence: TGTGCCAGCTCACCTCGTGGACTCCTCAGCCTGACAGAGACCCAGTACTTC.

V and J are TRBV4-3 and TRBJ1-6; D is undetermined. Germline assignment: CDR1 LGHNA and CDR2 YSLEER. The CDR3 spans 15 residues. Trimming removed 1 base from V and 7 bases from J, with 11 bases in between. DNA of the CDR3: TGCGCCAGCAGCCAAGCGCTAACAGTAAATTCACCCCTCCACTTT. Its protein is CASSQALTVNSPLHF.

The chain couples TRBV18 to TRBJ2-7; 8 bases are a match to TRBD1. With 3 bases clipped from V and 4 bases from J, the junction kept 5 bases outside the gene matches. CDR1 and CDR2 (germline): KGHSH, LQKENI. The CDR3 is 14 amino acids. The CDR3 nucleotides read TGTGCCAGCTCACCCGAACAGGGGGATTACGAGCAGTACTTC. It encodes CASSPEQGDYEQYF.

The chain carries TRBV24-1 and TRBJ2-3; a possible D gene is TRBD1 (5 bases). The V end lost 1 base, the J end lost 3 bases, and 13 bases lay between the germline ends. Germline lookup yields CDR1 KGHDR and CDR2 SFDVKD. The CDR3 length is 16 residues. The CDR3 is CATSDLHAGPTDTQYF. CDR3 in DNA: TGTGCCACCAGTGATTTACACGCAGGGCCAACAGATACGCAGTATTTT.

The chain links TRBV10-2 to TRBJ2-5, with 8 positions matching TRBD1. The CDR3 sequence is 13 residues long. CDR1 is WSHSY and CDR2 is SAAADI in the germline V gene. V shed 3 bases and J 5 bases; nucleotides not matched to a gene: 2. The CDR3 coding sequence is TGCGCCAGCAGTGACGACAGGGGTGAGACCCAGTACTTC. Translation gives CASSDDRGETQYF.

The chain carries TRBV27 and TRBJ2-3; 11 nucleotides match TRBD2. V lost 6 bases to trimming and J lost 0 bases; unmatched junction nucleotides: 5. CDR1 is MNHEY, CDR2 SMNVEV, per germline (reference sequence). The CDR3 loop spans 16 amino acids. The DNA of the CDR3 is TGTGCCAGCAGGACCCTAGCGGGAGGTAGCACAGATACGCAGTATTTT. Protein sequence: CASRTLAGGSTDTQYF.

This chain links TRBV5-4 with TRBJ2-2; 8 positions match TRBD2. Germline V gene lookup returns CDR1 SGHNT and CDR2 YYREEE (reference sequence). The CDR3 length is 17 residues. J was trimmed by 5 bases and V by 7 bases; bases with no gene match: 16. The CDR3: CASAPPREGFGTGELFF. The CDR3 region has the DNA TGTGCCAGCGCCCCCCCCCGGGAGGGGTTTGGTACCGGGGAGCTGTTTTTT.

This chain connects TRBV6-6 to TRBJ2-7; 8 positions agree with TRBD2. CDR1 is MNHNY, CDR2 SVGAGI, per germline (reference sequence). V lost 5 bases to trimming and J lost 3 bases; unmatched junction nucleotides: 6. The CDR3 has 14 residues. The CDR3 bases are TGTGCCAGCAGTCCGGGGGGGGATATCTACGAGCAGTACTTC. The encoded protein is CASSPGGDIYEQYF.

The rearrangement links TRBV6-5 to TRBJ1-1, with 8 positions matching TRBD1. The V segment lost 7 bases and the J segment 4 bases; nucleotides outside the gene matches: 5. The CDR3 spans 13 residues. From germline, CDR1 is MNHEY and CDR2 SVGAGI. CDR3 sequence reads: CASKTQGATEAFF. The CDR3 DNA follows: TGTGCCAGCAAGACTCAGGGGGCCACTGAAGCTTTCTTT.

This CDR3 reads CASSLKGEGGPPYEQYF. For the CDR3, the DNA is TGTGCCAGTAGCCTTAAGGGAGAAGGAGGGCCCCCCTACGAGCAGTACTTC. The J gene is TRBJ2-7, the V gene TRBV19, with D tentatively TRBD2 (6 bases). The germline CDR1 and CDR2 sequences are LNHDA and SQIVND (reference sequence). V lost 6 bases to trimming and J lost 2 bases, with 23 bases between them. The CDR3 contains 17 residues.

The chain couples TRBV14 to TRBJ1-2, with D possibly TRBD1 on 5 matching bases. CDR3 length equals 12 residues. V lost 2 bases, J lost 6 bases, and 7 bases lay in between. From germline, CDR1 is SGHDN and CDR2 FVKESK. CDR3: CASSQSGDGYTF. In DNA form, the CDR3 reads TGTGCCAGCAGCCAATCGGGGGATGGCTACACCTTC.

The V and J genes are TRBV6-5 and TRBJ2-1, with TRBD1 matching over 10 bases. After removal of 9 bases from V and 3 bases from J, the junction contained 2 bases not matched to a gene. The CDR3 length is 13 residues. In germline, CDR1 is MNHEY, CDR2 SVGAGI. As DNA, the CDR3 is TGTGCCAGTGGGGACAGGGGCTACAATGAGCAGTTCTTC. Translated: CASGDRGYNEQFF.

The chain joins TRBV11-2 to TRBJ2-5; D call uncertain. Trimming shortened V by 5 bases and J by 1 base, and 8 bases separated the two germline ends. The germline gives CDR1 SGHAT, CDR2 FQNNGV. The CDR3 runs 13 residues. CDR3 loop: CASSPNFQETQYF. In DNA, the CDR3 is TGTGCCAGCAGCCCGAACTTCCAAGAGACCCAGTACTTC.

V gene TRBV6-6 combines with J gene TRBJ2-7; TRBD1 is a possible D gene (6 bases). The germline CDR1 and CDR2 sequences are MNHNY and SVGAGI (reference sequence). Trimming stripped 5 bases from V and 5 bases from J, with 25 bases between. The CDR3 runs 17 residues. The CDR3 spells CASSPTPYRELQNEQYF. CDR3 DNA: TGTGCCAGCAGTCCTACTCCTTACAGGGAGCTCCAAAACGAGCAGTACTTC.

As regards this clone: Other DNA sequences from this sample encode an identical CDR3 as well. CDR3 nucleotide sequence: TGTGCCAGCAGCCCAGGTGTGAGCAATCAGCCCCAGCATTTT. It codes for CASSPGVSNQPQHF. The chain carries TRBV9 and TRBJ1-5; D is unresolved. Germline loops: CDR1 SGDLS, CDR2 YYNGEE. The CDR3 is made up of 14 amino acids. V lost 4 bases and J lost 1, with 9 bases in between.